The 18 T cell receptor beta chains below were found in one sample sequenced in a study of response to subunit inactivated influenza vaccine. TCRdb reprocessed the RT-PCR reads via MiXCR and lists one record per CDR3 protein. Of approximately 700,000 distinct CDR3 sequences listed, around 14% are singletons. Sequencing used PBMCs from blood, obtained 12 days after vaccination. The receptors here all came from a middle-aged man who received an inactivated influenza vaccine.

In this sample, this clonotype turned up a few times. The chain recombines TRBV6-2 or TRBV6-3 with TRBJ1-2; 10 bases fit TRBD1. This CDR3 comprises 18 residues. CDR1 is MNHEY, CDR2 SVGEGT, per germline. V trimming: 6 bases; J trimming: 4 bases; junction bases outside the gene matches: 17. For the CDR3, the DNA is TGTGCCAGCAGAACCTTTCGCCGGGACAGGGGACCAGTCTATGGCTACACCTTC. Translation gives CASRTFRRDRGPVYGYTF.

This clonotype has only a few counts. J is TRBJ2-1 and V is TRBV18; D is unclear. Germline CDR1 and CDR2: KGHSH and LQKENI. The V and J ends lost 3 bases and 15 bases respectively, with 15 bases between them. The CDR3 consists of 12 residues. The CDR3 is CASSPPVGSRFF. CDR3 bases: TGTGCCAGCTCACCCCCCGTGGGCTCCCGGTTCTTC.

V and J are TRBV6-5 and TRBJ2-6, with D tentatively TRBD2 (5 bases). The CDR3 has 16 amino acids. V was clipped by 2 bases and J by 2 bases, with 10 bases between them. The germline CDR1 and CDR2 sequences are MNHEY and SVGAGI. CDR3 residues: CASSYRNGAGANVLTF. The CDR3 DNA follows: TGTGCCAGCAGTTACCGGAACGGGGCTGGGGCCAACGTCCTGACTTTC.

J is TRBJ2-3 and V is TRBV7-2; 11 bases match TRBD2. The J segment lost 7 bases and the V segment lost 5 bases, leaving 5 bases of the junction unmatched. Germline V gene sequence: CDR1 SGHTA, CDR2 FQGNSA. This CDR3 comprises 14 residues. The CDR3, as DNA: TGTGCCAGCAGCCCAGGGACTAGCGGATATACGCAGTATTTT. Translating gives CASSPGTSGYTQYF.

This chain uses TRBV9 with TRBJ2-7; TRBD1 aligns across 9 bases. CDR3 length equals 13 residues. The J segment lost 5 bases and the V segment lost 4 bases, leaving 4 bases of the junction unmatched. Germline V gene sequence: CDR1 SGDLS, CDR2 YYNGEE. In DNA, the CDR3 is TGTGCCAGCAGCCCTCGGACAGGGGACGAGCAGTACTTC. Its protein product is CASSPRTGDEQYF.

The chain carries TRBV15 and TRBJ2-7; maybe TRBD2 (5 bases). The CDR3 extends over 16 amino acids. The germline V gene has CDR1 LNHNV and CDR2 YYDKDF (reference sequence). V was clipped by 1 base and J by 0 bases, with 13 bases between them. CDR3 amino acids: CATSRAIVGSSYEQYF. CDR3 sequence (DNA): TGTGCCACCAGCAGAGCCATAGTGGGGAGCTCCTACGAGCAGTACTTC. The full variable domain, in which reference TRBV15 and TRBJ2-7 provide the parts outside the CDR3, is DAMVIQNPRYQVTQFGKPVTLSCSQTLNHNVMYWYQQKSSQAPKLLFHYYDKDFNNEADTPDNFQSRRPNTSFCFLDIRSPGLGDTAMYLCATSRAIVGSSYEQYFGPGTRLTVT.

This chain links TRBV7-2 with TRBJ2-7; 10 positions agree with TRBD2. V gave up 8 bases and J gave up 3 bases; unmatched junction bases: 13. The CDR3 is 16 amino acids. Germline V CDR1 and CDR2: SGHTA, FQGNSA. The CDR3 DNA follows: TGTGCCAGCTTTTCAACTAGCGGGAATGGGGGCTACGAGCAGTACTTC. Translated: CASFSTSGNGGYEQYF.

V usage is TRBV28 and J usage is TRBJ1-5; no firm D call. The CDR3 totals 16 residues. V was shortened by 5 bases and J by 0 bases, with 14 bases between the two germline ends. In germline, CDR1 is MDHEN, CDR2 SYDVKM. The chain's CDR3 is CASSPTEIYSNQPQHF. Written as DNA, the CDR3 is TGTGCCAGCAGTCCAACAGAGATTTATAGCAATCAGCCCCAGCATTTT.

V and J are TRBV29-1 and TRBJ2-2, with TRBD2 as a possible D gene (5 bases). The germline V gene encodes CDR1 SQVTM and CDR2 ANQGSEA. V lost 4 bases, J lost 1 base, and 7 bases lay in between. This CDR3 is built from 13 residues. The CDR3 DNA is TGCAGCGTTGGCGCGGGGAACACCGGGGAGCTGTTTTTT. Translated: CSVGAGNTGELFF.

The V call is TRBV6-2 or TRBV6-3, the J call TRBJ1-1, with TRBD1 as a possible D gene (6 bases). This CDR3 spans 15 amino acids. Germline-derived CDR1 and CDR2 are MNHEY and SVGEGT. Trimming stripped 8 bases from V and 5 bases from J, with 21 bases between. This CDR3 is CASRSLQGSGTEAFF. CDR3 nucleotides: TGTGCCAGCCGCTCGTTACAGGGCTCCGGGACTGAAGCTTTCTTT.

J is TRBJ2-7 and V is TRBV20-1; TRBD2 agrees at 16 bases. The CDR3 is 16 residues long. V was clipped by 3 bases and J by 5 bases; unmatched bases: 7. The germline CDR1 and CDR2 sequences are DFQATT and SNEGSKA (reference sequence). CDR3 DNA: TGCAGTGCTAGGCCCGGGACTAGCGGGGGGGTCGACGAGCAGTACTTC. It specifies CSARPGTSGGVDEQYF.

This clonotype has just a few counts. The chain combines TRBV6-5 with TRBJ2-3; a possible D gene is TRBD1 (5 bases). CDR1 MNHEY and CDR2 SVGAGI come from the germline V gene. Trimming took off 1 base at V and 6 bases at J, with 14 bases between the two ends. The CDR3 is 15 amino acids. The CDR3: CASSYFQGTADTQYF. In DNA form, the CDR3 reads TGTGCCAGCAGTTACTTCCAGGGCACGGCGGATACGCAGTATTTT.

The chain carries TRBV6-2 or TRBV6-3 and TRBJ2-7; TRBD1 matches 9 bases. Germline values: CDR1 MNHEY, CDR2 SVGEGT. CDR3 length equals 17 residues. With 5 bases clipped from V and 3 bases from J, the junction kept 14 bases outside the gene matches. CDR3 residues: CASSDPGRDRAIYEQYF. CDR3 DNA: TGTGCCAGCAGTGATCCAGGCCGGGACAGGGCGATCTACGAGCAGTACTTC.

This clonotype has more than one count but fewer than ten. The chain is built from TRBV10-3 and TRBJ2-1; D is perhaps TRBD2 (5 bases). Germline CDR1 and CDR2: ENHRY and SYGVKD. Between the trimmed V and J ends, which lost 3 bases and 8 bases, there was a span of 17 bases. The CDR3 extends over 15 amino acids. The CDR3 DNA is TGTGCCATCAGTGATACCGGGATGTCTGCCGATGAGCAGTTCTTC. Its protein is CAISDTGMSADEQFF.

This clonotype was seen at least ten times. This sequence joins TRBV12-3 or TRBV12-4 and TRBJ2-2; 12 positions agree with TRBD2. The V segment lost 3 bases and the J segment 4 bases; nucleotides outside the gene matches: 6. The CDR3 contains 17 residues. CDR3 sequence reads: CASSFPSGGVTTGELFF. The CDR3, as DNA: TGTGCCAGCAGTTTCCCTAGCGGGGGGGTTACCACCGGGGAGCTGTTTTTT.

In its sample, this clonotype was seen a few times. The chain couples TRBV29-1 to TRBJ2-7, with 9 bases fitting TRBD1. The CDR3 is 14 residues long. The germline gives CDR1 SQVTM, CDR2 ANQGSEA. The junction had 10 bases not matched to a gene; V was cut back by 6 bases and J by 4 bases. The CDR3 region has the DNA TGCAGCGTGGGCTTCGCGGGACAGGGTTACGAGCAGTACTTC. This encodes CSVGFAGQGYEQYF.

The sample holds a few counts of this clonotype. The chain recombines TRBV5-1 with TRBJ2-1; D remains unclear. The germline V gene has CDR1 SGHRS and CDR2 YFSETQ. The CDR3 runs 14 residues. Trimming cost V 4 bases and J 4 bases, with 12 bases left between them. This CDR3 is CASSQLKGYNEQFF. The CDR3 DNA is TGCGCCAGCAGCCAACTAAAAGGATACAATGAGCAGTTCTTC.

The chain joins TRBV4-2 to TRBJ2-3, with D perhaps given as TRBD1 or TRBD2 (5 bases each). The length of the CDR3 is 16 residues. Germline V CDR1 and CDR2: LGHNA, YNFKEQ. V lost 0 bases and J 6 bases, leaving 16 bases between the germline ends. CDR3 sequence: CASSQEWGNEVDTQYF. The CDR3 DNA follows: TGTGCCAGCAGCCAAGAATGGGGGAATGAGGTGGATACGCAGTATTTT.